This TCR beta chain was retrieved from a study of blood T cell repertoires in COVID-19. Overall study: The United States, Italy and Spain were the sources of the acute and convalescent COVID-19 samples.

This CDR3 has 17 residues. Deletions cut 2 bases from V and 0 bases from J, with 16 bases between. The germline V gene has CDR1 SGDLS and CDR2 YYNGEE. Seattle enrolled patients during active infection and tracked them longitudinally. As originally analysed: Amplification of reference gene primers was used by the study to estimate nucleated cell counts. The method was immunoSEQ multiplex PCR; TCRdb's version includes in-frame clones alone and lacks a portion of them. V, J and clone size derive from that table, while D and trimming were established from the DNA sequence. The sample records roughly 440,000 clones, approximately 89% being singletons.

The genes are TRBV9 and TRBJ2-3; a possible D gene is TRBD2 (7 bases). This sequence originates from a woman aged 50 to 65 with COVID-19, enrolled during active disease. What was sequenced was peripheral blood. CDR3 sequence (DNA): TGTGCCAGCAGCGTCATGTCGGGGGGCCCAAGCACAGATACGCAGTATTTT. It codes for CASSVMSGGPSTDTQYF.